The rows below give T cell receptor beta chains drawn from one sample of a study of cytomegalovirus exposure and HLA in healthy donors. The assay was immunoSEQ multiplex PCR, and TCRdb's table has in-frame clones only and misses some. The data show 90,000 to 110,000 clones, 75% to 85% seen once. Sequencing was done on a sample of PBMCs. Receptors originate from a man aged 25 to 45 in good health and CMV-seronegative. CDR3s include the opening cysteine and the closing phenylalanine or tryptophan. D genes are given only for firm matches. Rows give clone size only sometimes, using once, few, many, or a class for an expanded clone.

>TRBJ1-6|TRBD1|-|TRBV4-1
CASSPGQGINSPLHF
TGCGCCAGCAGCCCCGGACAGGGGATTAATTCACCCCTCCACTTT
>TRBJ1-2|-|-|TRBV19
CASSPDRQNYGYTF
TGTGCCAGTAGTCCCGACAGACAGAACTATGGCTACACCTTC
>TRBJ1-1|-|-|TRBV4-3
CASSQERTNTEAFF
TGCGCCAGCAGCCAAGAGCGCACGAACACTGAAGCTTTCTTT
>TRBJ2-1|-|few|TRBV5-7
CASSLAGSNEQFF
TGTGCCAGCAGCTTGGCAGGCTCAAATGAGCAGTTCTTC
>TRBJ2-3|-|once|TRBV29-1
CSVGQNQDTQYF
TGCAGCGTAGGACAGAACCAAGATACGCAGTATTTT
>TRBJ1-6|-|few|TRBV19
CASSMQDRQSPLHF
TGTGCCAGTAGTATGCAGGACCGACAGTCACCCCTCCACTTT
>TRBJ2-3|TRBD2|-|TRBV15
CATSRDWTSGGDTQYF
TGTGCCACCAGCAGAGATTGGACTAGCGGGGGAGATACGCAGTATTTT
>TRBJ2-3|TRBD2|-|TRBV5-1
CASSPTSGVSTDTQYF
TGCGCCAGCAGCCCAACTAGCGGGGTTAGCACAGATACGCAGTATTTT
>TRBJ1-6|TRBD1|-|TRBV30
CAWSARTGANSPLHF
TGTGCCTGGAGCGCCCGGACAGGGGCTAATTCACCCCTCCACTTT
>TRBJ2-2|TRBD2|-|TRBV9
CASSVTGTTNTGELFF
TGTGCCAGCAGCGTCACCGGGACTACCAACACCGGGGAGCTGTTTTTT
>TRBJ2-7|-|-|TRBV6-7
CASSYSRRESSYEQYF
TGTGCCAGCAGTTACTCGAGGCGGGAAAGCTCCTACGAGCAGTACTTC
>TRBJ1-2|TRBD1|-|TRBV5-1
CASSLAGQGGYGYTF
TGCGCCAGCAGCTTGGCGGGACAGGGGGGCTATGGCTACACCTTC
>TRBJ1-5|TRBD1|few|TRBV4-1
CASSLITGDQPQHF
TGCGCCAGCAGCCTTATAACAGGGGATCAGCCCCAGCATTTT
>TRBJ2-7|TRBD1|-|TRBV27
CASRGQGAGEQYF
TGTGCCAGCAGAGGACAGGGGGCGGGCGAGCAGTACTTC
>TRBJ1-1|TRBD1|-|TRBV7-9
CASSLGGTVEDAFF
TGTGCCAGCAGCTTAGGGGGGACAGTTGAGGATGCTTTCTTT
>TRBJ2-1|TRBD1|-|TRBV19
CASSKQSGSGYGTASYNEQFF
TGTGCCAGTAGTAAACAATCTGGGTCCGGTTATGGGACAGCCTCCTACAATGAGCAGTTCTTC
>TRBJ1-4|-|once|TRBV7-9
CASSLVGGYNEKLFF
TGTGCCAGCAGCTTAGTCGGGGGATATAATGAAAAACTGTTTTTT
>TRBJ2-7|-|-|TRBV5-4
CASSLGQRNYEQYF
TGTGCCAGCAGCTTGGGACAGAGAAACTACGAGCAGTACTTC
>TRBJ2-7|TRBD1|-|TRBV5-4
CASSPGQGGYEQYF
TGTGCCAGCAGCCCGGGACAGGGAGGCTACGAGCAGTACTTC
>TRBJ1-1|-|-|TRBV7-2
CASSADRNTEAFF
TGTGCCAGCAGCGCAGACAGGAACACTGAAGCTTTCTTT
>TRBJ1-2|-|-|TRBV25-1
CASSEPGQSLGYTF
TGTGCCAGCAGTGAGCCCGGACAGTCTCTGGGCTACACCTTC
>TRBJ1-1|-|-|TRBV18
CASSPSGAKAFF
TGTGCCAGCTCACCGTCAGGGGCTAAAGCTTTCTTT
>TRBJ2-1|TRBD2|-|TRBV18
CASSPRLADNEQFF
TGTGCCAGCTCACCACGACTAGCGGACAATGAGCAGTTCTTC
>TRBJ2-7|-|-|TRBV30
CAWSVRGIPPYEQYF
TGTGCCTGGAGTGTGAGAGGAATCCCCCCCTACGAGCAGTACTTC
>TRBJ2-7|TRBD1|once|TRBV27
CASRRDREFAEQYF
TGTGCCAGCAGACGGGACAGGGAATTCGCCGAGCAGTACTTC
>TRBJ2-7|-|-|TRBV10-3
CAISPKDRLYEQYF
TGTGCCATCAGTCCGAAAGACAGGTTGTACGAGCAGTACTTC
>TRBJ1-2|-|-|TRBV30
CAWSLGAGEGGYTF
TGTGCCTGGTCTCTGGGGGCAGGGGAGGGTGGCTACACCTTC
>TRBJ1-1|-|-|TRBV7-8
CASSLVSGSRSTEAFF
TGTGCCAGCAGCTTAGTGTCGGGAAGCAGGAGCACTGAAGCTTTCTTT
>TRBJ1-4|TRBD1|-|TRBV18
CASSPAGTGGEKLFF
TGTGCCAGCTCACCGGCCGGGACAGGGGGCGAAAAACTGTTTTTT
>TRBJ2-7|TRBD2|-|TRBV28
CASTNGRVSIYEQYF
TGTGCGTCCACCAACGGGAGGGTGTCTATATACGAGCAGTACTTC
>TRBJ2-7|TRBD2|-|TRBV19
CASSSRGRRYSGGEQYF
TGTGCCAGTAGTTCGAGAGGTCGGCGCTACTCGGGAGGCGAGCAGTACTTC
>TRBJ1-1|-|-|TRBV30
CAWSAIGEAFF
TGTGCCTGGAGTGCGATCGGTGAAGCTTTCTTT
>TRBJ1-2|TRBD1|-|TRBV6-5
CASSQDRGKLYGYTF
TGTGCCAGCAGCCAGGACAGGGGCAAACTCTATGGCTACACCTTC
>TRBJ1-2|-|-|TRBV2
CASSEGGRINYGYTF
TGTGCCAGCAGTGAAGGAGGGCGGATCAACTATGGCTACACCTTC
>TRBJ2-2|TRBD1|-|TRBV7-2
CASSFPTGGFRGELFF
TGTGCCAGCAGCTTTCCGACAGGGGGCTTTCGGGGGGAGCTGTTTTTT
>TRBJ2-7|TRBD1|-|TRBV5-4
CASSLLTGGYEQYF
TGTGCCAGCAGCTTGTTGACAGGGGGCTACGAGCAGTACTTC
>TRBJ2-1|TRBD2|few|TRBV6-5
CASSYGGTSGYNEQFF
TGTGCCAGCAGTTATGGCGGGACTAGCGGGTACAATGAGCAGTTCTTC
>TRBJ2-2|TRBD1|-|TRBV5-8
CASSPYLTTGANTGELFF
TGTGCCAGCAGCCCCTACCTTACGACAGGGGCGAACACCGGGGAGCTGTTTTTT
>TRBJ1-2|TRBD1|-|TRBV19
CASRDRGTNYGYTF
TGTGCCAGTAGGGACAGGGGAACTAACTATGGCTACACCTTC